This passage covers 20 T cell receptor beta chains from one sample sequenced in a study of T cell clonality in common variable immunodeficiency. TCRdb's copy holds only in-frame clones and misses some; the assay was immunoSEQ multiplex PCR. The specimen has more than 45,000 clones, none found just once. Sample: peripheral blood mononuclear cells. All receptors derive from a person aged 18 to 70 in good health.

This clone was observed many times. The DNA ends 3 residues before the CDR3 does, and the rest of the CDR3 is filled in from the germline J gene. The V call is TRBV7-2, the J call TRBJ1-1; D unresolved. The CDR3 is 14 residues long. Germline CDR1 reads SGHTA; CDR2 reads FQGNSA. The CDR3 sequence is CASSLERVSLEAFF. CDR3 bases read: TGTGCCAGCAGCTTAGAGAGGGTCAGCCTAGAA.

This clone was observed many times. The read ends 3 residues shy of where the CDR3 ends; the end is completed using the germline J gene. The V and J genes are TRBV7-8 and TRBJ2-5; 14 bases map to TRBD2. Germline values: CDR1 SGHVS, CDR2 FQNEAQ. This CDR3 is 18 amino acids long. The junction had 13 bases not matched to a gene; V was cut back by 5 bases and J by 5 bases. The sequenced CDR3 bases are TGTGCCAGCAGCCAGGGGACTAGCGGGGGACAAAGGAGGGAGACC. Its translation: CASSQGTSGGQRRET. The full CDR3 protein is CASSQGTSGGQRRETQYF.

In this sample, this clone turned up many times. The read ends 3 residues early relative to the CDR3; the germline J gene fills the gap. The genes are TRBV14 and TRBJ1-5; D is uncertain. V gave up 6 bases and J gave up 5 bases, with 11 bases separating them. Germline values: CDR1 SGHDN, CDR2 FVKESK. The CDR3 covers 13 residues. CDR3 amino acids: CASSQSPDQPQHF. CDR3 DNA, as far as it was read: TGTGCCAGCAGTCAAAGTCCGGATCAGCCC. Looking up the rest from reference TRBV14 and TRBJ1-5 gives the full variable domain: EAGVTQFPSHSVIEKGQTVTLRCDPISGHDNLYWYRRVMGKEIKFLLHFVKESKQDESGMPNNRFLAERTGGTYSTLKVQPAELEDSGVYFCASSQSPDQPQHFGDGTRLSIL.

This clone showed up many times. One junction end disagrees with the germline gene, perhaps due to a read error. The read comes to an end 3 residues before the CDR3 does, leaving the germline J gene to fill in the end. The chain links TRBV29-1 to TRBJ2-1; 8 bases match TRBD1. The CDR3 spans 16 residues. Germline V lookup: CDR1 SQVTM, CDR2 ANQGSEA. The CDR3 loop reads CSVEGAGGAYVDEQFF. The part of the CDR3 DNA that was read is TGCAGCGTGGAAGGGGCAGGGGGCGCATATGTAGATGAG.

This clone was counted many times. Read sequence stops 3 residues before the CDR3 end, and the germline J gene provides the missing end. This chain connects TRBV20-1 to TRBJ2-3; tentatively, D is TRBD2 (6 bases). V lost 6 bases, J lost 0 bases, and 10 bases lay in between. Germline values: CDR1 DFQATT, CDR2 SNEGSKA (reference sequence). The CDR3 is made up of 13 amino acids. The CDR3 sequence is CSAGGVSTDTQYF. CDR3 DNA (partial): TGCAGTGCCGGCGGGGTAAGCACAGATACG.

This clone was recorded at least ten times. The read terminates 3 residues ahead of where the CDR3 ends, so the germline J gene completes it. The V call is TRBV28, the J call TRBJ2-7; 8 bases agree with TRBD1. The germline V gene encodes CDR1 MDHEN and CDR2 SYDVKM. J gave up 3 bases and V 6 bases, and 4 bases lay outside the gene matches. There are 13 residues in the CDR3. The CDR3 is CASRTGANYEQYF. The DNA read from the CDR3 is TGTGCCAGCAGGACAGGGGCTAACTACGAG.

This clone has a handful of counts. The read halts 3 residues ahead of the CDR3 end, with the missing end drawn from the germline J gene. J is TRBJ2-3 and V is TRBV13; the D is unclear. This CDR3 spans 18 amino acids. CDR1 PRHDT and CDR2 FYEKMQ come from the germline V gene (reference sequence). CDR3 sequence reads: CASSPRLVSLRKQETQYF. The sequenced part of the CDR3 DNA is TGTGCCAGCAGCCCCCGCTTGGTGAGCTTAAGAAAGCAGGAGACG.

Many counts were recorded for this clone. The read comes to an end 3 residues before the CDR3 does, leaving the germline J gene to fill in the end. The chain is built from TRBV6-4 and TRBJ2-2, with 7 positions matching TRBD2. J was trimmed by 0 bases and V by 4 bases; bases with no gene match: 5. Looked up from germline, CDR1 is MRHNA and CDR2 is SNTAGT. This CDR3 comprises 16 residues. CDR3 amino acids: CASSVGGTTNTGELFF. The part of the CDR3 DNA that was read is TGTGCCAGCAGTGTTGGGGGGACTACGAACACCGGGGAG.

This clone occurred many times. The missing CDR3 end, 3 residues past where the read stops, is filled in from the germline J gene. V is TRBV28 and J is TRBJ1-5; TRBD1 matches at 8 bases. The CDR3 consists of 14 residues. V shed 8 bases and J 2 bases; nucleotides not matched to a gene: 5. Germline V lookup: CDR1 MDHEN, CDR2 SYDVKM. The CDR3 protein is CASCIQGGNQPQHF. The part of the CDR3 DNA that was read is TGTGCCAGCTGTATACAGGGGGGCAATCAGCCC.

In this sample, this clone turned up many times. The read gets to within 3 residues of the CDR3 end, and the germline J gene fills in the rest. This chain joins TRBV7-2 and TRBJ1-2; 7 positions agree with TRBD1. Germline CDR1 reads SGHTA; CDR2 reads FQGNSA. This CDR3 is built from 11 residues. CDR3 bases read: TGTGCCAGCAGCCCCGGACAGGTC. Protein product: CASSPGQV. The full-length CDR3 reads as CASSPGQVYTF.

At least ten counts were recorded for this clone. The read comes to an end 3 residues before the CDR3 does, leaving the germline J gene to fill in the end. The gene calls are TRBV6-1 and TRBJ1-2; no clear D gene. From germline, CDR1 is MNHNS and CDR2 SASEGT. The CDR3 length is 14 residues. With 0 bases removed from V and 6 bases from J, the gap between germline ends came to 11 bases. The CDR3 loop reads CASSEAGGWDGYTF. The sequenced CDR3 bases are TGTGCCAGCAGTGAAGCTGGAGGGTGGGATGGC.

This clone was seen many times. Coverage ceases 3 residues before the CDR3 finishes, and the germline J gene fills in the end. The chain recombines TRBV30 with TRBJ2-5, with TRBD2 identical over 9 bases. This CDR3 contains 15 residues. J gave up 3 bases and V 5 bases, and 10 bases lay outside the gene matches. Germline V gives CDR1 GTSNPN, CDR2 SVGIG (reference sequence). CDR3 in amino acids: CAWGRGLAPEETQYF. Incomplete CDR3 DNA: TGTGCCTGGGGGCGAGGACTAGCGCCGGAAGAGACC.

This clone occurred many times. The read finishes 3 residues shy of the CDR3 end, and the germline J gene is used to complete it. The gene calls are TRBV4-2 and TRBJ2-3; 8 nucleotides agree with TRBD2. After removal of 1 base from V and 1 base from J, the junction contained 1 base not matched to a gene. CDR1 LGHNA and CDR2 YNFKEQ come from the germline V gene. The CDR3 is 15 residues long. The DNA read from the CDR3 is TGTGCCAGCAGCCAAGCGCGGGGGGGCACAGATACG. Its translation is CASSQARGGTDT. The whole CDR3 region reads CASSQARGGTDTQYF.

This clone was detected many times. The read ends 3 residues shy of where the CDR3 ends; the end is completed using the germline J gene. The chain recombines TRBV20-1 with TRBJ2-2; 7 bases align to TRBD1. Germline assignment: CDR1 DFQATT and CDR2 SNEGSKA (reference sequence). The CDR3 spans 14 residues. The CDR3 loop is CSARRQGWESPLFF. The part of the CDR3 DNA that was read is TGCAGTGCTAGACGACAGGGATGGGAATCACCG.

This clone was seen a few times. With the read ending 3 residues before the CDR3 end, the germline J gene is used to fill in that end. The chain has TRBV30 and TRBJ1-2, with a possible D match to TRBD1 (5 bases). The CDR3 covers 17 residues. From germline, CDR1 is GTSNPN and CDR2 SVGIG (reference sequence). CDR3 DNA (partial): TGTGCCTGGAGTGTTTCGATACAGGCCCATAGCACAGATACC. Translating it yields CAWSVSIQAHSTDT. The complete CDR3 sequence is CAWSVSIQAHSTDTYTF.

Ten or more counts support this clone. The CDR3 end lies 3 residues beyond the end of the read and is filled in from the germline J gene. This chain connects TRBV12-3 or TRBV12-4 to TRBJ1-4; D gene unclear. V was pared by 1 base and J by 10 bases, with 10 bases between. This CDR3 has 13 residues. CDR3 loop: CASSLGGQGKLFF. Partial CDR3 DNA: TGTGCCAGCAGTTTAGGCGGCCAAGGAAAA.

This clone occurred many times. The read comes to an end 3 residues before the CDR3 does, leaving the germline J gene to fill in the end. This rearrangement joins TRBV7-8 to TRBJ1-2, with 8 bases that match TRBD1. Germline V CDR1 and CDR2: SGHVS, FQNEAQ. The V gene end was trimmed by 4 bases and the J gene end by 7 bases; junction bases not matched to a gene: 11. The CDR3 has 15 amino acids. CDR3 sequence: CASSSDQGAGFGYTF. Partial CDR3 DNA: TGTGCCAGCAGCTCTGACCAGGGGGCAGGGTTTGGC.

In its sample, this clone was seen many times. The read finishes 3 residues shy of the CDR3 end, and the germline J gene is used to complete it. This chain connects TRBV30 to TRBJ2-3; 8 bases agree with TRBD2. The J segment lost 4 bases and the V segment lost 2 bases, leaving 2 bases of the junction unmatched. The CDR3 length is 13 residues. Germline CDR1 reads GTSNPN; CDR2 reads SVGIG (reference sequence). The part of the CDR3 DNA that was read is TGTGCCTGGAGTCCGGGACTAGCAGATACG. Translated, it gives CAWSPGLADT. The full-length CDR3 reads as CAWSPGLADTQYF.

Note on this clone: The read terminates 3 residues before the CDR3 end, so the remaining end is supplied by the germline J gene. J is TRBJ2-1 and V is TRBV5-6; D is possibly TRBD1 (6 bases). CDR1 SGHDT and CDR2 YYEEEE come from the germline V gene. Trimming cost V 4 bases and J 0 bases, with 11 bases left between them. The CDR3 runs to 15 residues. CDR3 sequence reads: CASSPDRISYNEQFF. CDR3 DNA (partial): TGTGCCAGCAGCCCGGACAGAATCTCCTACAATGAG.

This clone was picked up many times. The observed sequence ends 3 residues before the CDR3 terminus, with the missing tail filled in from the germline J gene. The chain uses TRBV20-1 and TRBJ2-5, with 10 bases that match TRBD2. Germline CDR1 DFQATT, CDR2 SNEGSKA (reference sequence). The CDR3 totals 13 residues. The CDR3 DNA, read in part, is TGCAGCGGGAGCGGGGGGGGTCGGGAGACC. It translates to CSGSGGGRET. From start to end, the CDR3 is CSGSGGGRETQYF.